A single sample is the source of the 30 T cell receptor beta chains below, sequenced in a study of T cells after yellow fever vaccination. TCRdb independently ran MiXCR on the 5' RACE reads; one entry per CDR3 protein. The sample comprises almost 600,000 distinct CDR3 sequences, about 14% of which are singletons, and around 15% rests with the top ten. The material sequenced was PBMCs, taken on the day of the yellow fever booster vaccination. Receptors originate from a man aged 25 to 45 who received the YFV17D yellow fever vaccine.

This clonotype was seen ten or more times. This sequence joins TRBV24-1 and TRBJ2-1, with TRBD2 identical over 11 bases. V was pared by 4 bases and J by 6 bases, with 7 bases of the junction left unmatched. Germline assignment: CDR1 KGHDR and CDR2 SFDVKD. This CDR3 comprises 16 residues. The CDR3: CATSDPTSGSPNEQFF. As DNA, the CDR3 is TGTGCCACCAGTGACCCCACTAGCGGGAGTCCCAATGAGCAGTTCTTC.

The chain uses TRBV20-1 and TRBJ2-3; D gene uncertain. Per germline, CDR1 DFQATT and CDR2 SNEGSKA (reference sequence). V was cut by 4 bases and J by 1 base, with 6 bases left in between. The CDR3 loop spans 12 amino acids. The CDR3 region is CSATGGTDTQYF. In DNA, the CDR3 is TGCAGTGCTACCGGTGGCACAGATACGCAGTATTTT.

This clonotype was recorded once. The genes are TRBV7-8 and TRBJ2-1, with TRBD1 matching 9 bases. The CDR3 runs to 17 residues. Germline trimming cut 1 base from V and 4 bases from J; bases unmatched to any gene: 8. The germline V gene has CDR1 SGHVS and CDR2 FQNEAQ. The CDR3 DNA sequence: TGTGCCAGCAGCTTAGTTCCTCTGGGACAGGGATACAATGAGCAGTTCTTC. Protein sequence: CASSLVPLGQGYNEQFF.

A few counts support this clonotype. V gene TRBV20-1 combines with J gene TRBJ2-2; no firm D call. Germline V gene data show CDR1 as DFQATT and CDR2 as SNEGSKA (reference sequence). V was shortened by 3 bases and J by 4 bases, with 3 bases between the two germline ends. This CDR3 has 11 residues. As DNA, the CDR3 is TGCAGTGCTAGCGTCACCGGGGAGCTGTTTTTT. Translation gives CSASVTGELFF.

Ten or more counts support this clonotype. The chain couples TRBV10-3 to TRBJ2-2; D gene unclear. CDR1 ENHRY and CDR2 SYGVKD come from the germline V gene. The germline V and J ends were trimmed by 3 bases and 4 bases, with 12 bases remaining between them. The CDR3 has 15 residues. This CDR3 is CAISDSISGTGELFF. CDR3 nucleotide sequence: TGTGCCATCAGTGATTCAATATCGGGCACCGGGGAGCTGTTTTTT.

The V and J genes are TRBV20-1 and TRBJ2-1; D remains ambiguous. Germline V gene sequence: CDR1 DFQATT, CDR2 SNEGSKA (reference sequence). The CDR3 consists of 17 residues. Trimming removed 5 bases at V and 0 bases at J, with 20 bases between. CDR3 sequence reads: CSAFRPFSAHSYNEQFF. Written as DNA, the CDR3 is TGCAGTGCTTTCCGGCCCTTTTCAGCTCACTCCTACAATGAGCAGTTCTTC.

The chain combines TRBV7-8 with TRBJ1-1; no definite D call. In germline, CDR1 is SGHVS, CDR2 FQNEAQ. The ends were cut back, 4 bases at V and 5 bases at J, with 8 bases in the middle. The CDR3 is 12 residues long. This CDR3 reads CASSWRRTEAFF. The CDR3 nucleotides read TGTGCCAGCAGCTGGCGTAGGACTGAAGCTTTCTTT.

The CDR3 spells CASSRGQIHYEQYF. The CDR3 nucleotides are TGCGCCAGCAGCCGGGGACAGATCCACTACGAGCAGTACTTC. This chain links TRBV23-1 with TRBJ2-7; 7 nucleotides line up with TRBD1. Being an ORF, TRBV23-1 has a function that is uncertain. The CDR3 has 14 residues. V was pared by 6 bases and J by 3 bases, with 8 bases of the junction left unmatched.

The chain is built from TRBV20-1 and TRBJ2-7; 12 bases map to TRBD2. The V gene's germline CDR1 is DFQATT and CDR2 SNEGSKA (reference sequence). V lost 3 bases and J lost 3; bases outside the gene matches: 24. CDR3 length: 21 residues. The DNA for the CDR3 is TGCAGTGCTAGGCCCGGACTAGCGGGATTATCTATTCAAAAGACCATCTACGAGCAGTACTTC. Residues: CSARPGLAGLSIQKTIYEQYF.

This clonotype was counted only a few times. The chain combines TRBV5-1 with TRBJ2-1; D gene uncertain. Trimming stripped 4 bases from V and 10 bases from J, with 18 bases between. CDR3 length: 14 residues. Germline CDR1 and CDR2: SGHRS and YFSETQ. The CDR3 spells CASSRSVGSLEQFF. The CDR3 nucleotides are TGCGCCAGCAGCCGCTCGGTGGGTTCTTTGGAGCAGTTCTTC. The full variable domain, completed using reference TRBV5-1 and TRBJ2-1, is KAGVTQTPRYLIKTRGQQVTLSCSPISGHRSVSWYQQTPGQGLQFLFEYFSETQRNKGNFPGRFSGRQFSNSRSEMNVSTLELGDSALYLCASSRSVGSLEQFFGPGTRLTVL.

V gene TRBV29-1 combines with J gene TRBJ2-2; 8 nucleotides line up with TRBD1. Germline CDR1 reads SQVTM; CDR2 reads ANQGSEA. Trimming removed 6 bases from V and 0 bases from J; junction bases left unmatched: 6. This CDR3 contains 15 residues. This CDR3 reads CSVGQGLANTGELFF. The CDR3 DNA follows: TGCAGCGTCGGACAGGGACTGGCGAACACCGGGGAGCTGTTTTTT.

The chain employs TRBV5-6 and TRBJ1-1; 7 bases line up with TRBD1. Germline V gene data show CDR1 as SGHDT and CDR2 as YYEEEE. The V segment lost 0 bases and the J segment 3 bases; nucleotides outside the gene matches: 11. There are 17 residues in the CDR3. The DNA for the CDR3 is TGTGCCAGCAGCTTGGGAGGGGGCGCTGATTTGGACACTGAAGCTTTCTTT. Amino acid sequence: CASSLGGGADLDTEAFF.

In its sample, this clonotype was seen many times. The genes are TRBV3-1 and TRBJ1-1; D might be TRBD1 (5 bases). The CDR3 extends over 12 amino acids. The V end lost 1 base, the J end lost 8 bases, and 8 bases lay between the germline ends. Germline-derived CDR1 and CDR2 are LGHDT and YNNKEL (reference sequence). CDR3 nucleotides: TGTGCCAGCAGCCAAGTCGGACAAGAAGCTTTCTTT. Its protein product is CASSQVGQEAFF.

The gene calls are TRBV6-2 or TRBV6-3 and TRBJ2-7; tentatively, D is TRBD1 (5 bases). The CDR3 extends over 13 amino acids. Trimming shortened V by 6 bases and J by 4 bases, and 13 bases separated the two germline ends. Germline CDR1 MNHEY, CDR2 SVGEGT. The CDR3 sequence: CASRTVGAYEQYF. Written as DNA, the CDR3 is TGTGCCAGCAGAACTGTTGGGGCATACGAGCAGTACTTC.

V is TRBV12-3 or TRBV12-4 and J is TRBJ2-1; 7 bases agree with TRBD1. This CDR3 comprises 16 residues. J lost 8 bases, V lost 5 bases, and 15 bases had no gene match. CDR3 sequence reads: CASSPPAPTGVYEQFF. CDR3 nucleotide sequence: TGTGCCAGCAGTCCCCCCGCTCCTACAGGGGTGTATGAGCAGTTCTTC.

This clonotype was observed a few times. The chain uses TRBV6-2 or TRBV6-3 and TRBJ1-2; TRBD1 is a possible D gene (5 bases). Germline V gene sequence: CDR1 MNHEY, CDR2 SVGEGT. The length of the CDR3 is 16 residues. The germline V and J ends were trimmed by 6 bases and 0 bases, with 17 bases remaining between them. CDR3 region: CASRLGTARANYGYTF. CDR3 coding DNA: TGTGCCAGCAGGCTCGGGACGGCAAGAGCTAACTATGGCTACACCTTC.

This clonotype was seen ten or more times. This sequence joins TRBV12-3 or TRBV12-4 and TRBJ2-1, with D uncertain. The CDR3 is 12 amino acids. Trimming took 5 bases from V and 7 from J, leaving 9 bases between them. The chain's CDR3 is CASSIDGNEQFF. CDR3 nucleotide sequence: TGTGCCAGCAGTATTGACGGGAATGAGCAGTTCTTC.

The CDR3 loop reads CASSYRDYGEQFF. DNA for the CDR3: TGTGCCAGCAGTTACCGGGACTATGGCGAGCAGTTCTTC. The V gene is TRBV6-5, the J gene TRBJ2-1; 7 bases match TRBD2. Germline V lookup: CDR1 MNHEY, CDR2 SVGAGI. The CDR3 is 13 residues long. Losses at the gene ends were 2 bases for V and 10 bases for J; bases not matched to a gene: 5.

A few counts support this clonotype. The V and J genes are TRBV12-3 or TRBV12-4 and TRBJ2-4; 8 bases are shared with TRBD1. The V and J ends lost 7 bases and 1 base, in that order; junction bases with no gene match: 9. This CDR3 region has 16 residues. The CDR3 DNA follows: TGTGCCAGCACCCCATCAGGACAGGGTGCCAAAAACATTCAGTACTTC. Amino acid sequence: CASTPSGQGAKNIQYF.

This clonotype was observed a few times. The chain employs TRBV7-2 and TRBJ2-4; D is unresolved. This CDR3 contains 14 residues. Germline V lookup: CDR1 SGHTA, CDR2 FQGNSA. The ends were cut back, 1 base at V and 2 bases at J, with 6 bases in the middle. The CDR3 sequence is CASSLGQTKNIQYF. CDR3 nucleotide sequence: TGTGCCAGCAGCTTAGGGCAAACCAAAAACATTCAGTACTTC.

There are a few counts of this clonotype. CDR3 sequence reads: CASTQAPNTYQPQHF. In DNA, the CDR3 is TGTGCCAGTACCCAAGCGCCCAATACGTATCAGCCCCAGCATTTT. This rearrangement joins TRBV19 to TRBJ1-5, with D unresolved. Trimming took off 7 bases at V and 5 bases at J, with 18 bases between the two ends. Germline assignment: CDR1 LNHDA and CDR2 SQIVND (reference sequence). The CDR3 totals 15 residues.

This clonotype was seen a few times. V is TRBV6-5 and J is TRBJ1-2; 9 bases match TRBD1. V shed 4 bases and J 7 bases; nucleotides not matched to a gene: 1. Germline V gene sequence: CDR1 MNHEY, CDR2 SVGAGI. The CDR3 is 12 amino acids. The CDR3 protein is CASSWTGAGYTF. In nucleotides, the CDR3 is TGTGCCAGCAGTTGGACAGGGGCTGGCTACACCTTC.

This clonotype was recorded a few times. The chain is built from TRBV7-9 and TRBJ2-5; the match to TRBD2 covers 8 bases. The CDR3 extends over 13 amino acids. CDR1 and CDR2 from the germline V gene are SEHNR and FQNEAQ (reference sequence). Trimming cost V 7 bases and J 2 bases; bases outside gene matches: 3. The CDR3 sequence is CASKVAGQETQYF. In DNA, the CDR3 is TGTGCCAGCAAGGTAGCGGGACAAGAGACCCAGTACTTC.

The DNA of the CDR3 is TGCGCCAGCAGCCGTGGACTAGCGGGATATGATGAGCAGTTCTTC. Its protein product is CASSRGLAGYDEQFF. This sequence joins TRBV5-1 and TRBJ2-1; 12 nucleotides align to TRBD2. The CDR3 loop spans 15 amino acids. After removal of 4 bases from V and 8 bases from J, the junction contained 7 bases not matched to a gene. CDR1 and CDR2 from the germline V gene are SGHRS and YFSETQ.

The sample holds a few counts of this clonotype. The CDR3 region is CASSLRIGDRGGETQYF. CDR3 DNA sequence: TGTGCCAGCAGTTTGAGGATCGGGGACAGGGGAGGGGAGACCCAGTACTTC. The J gene is TRBJ2-5, the V gene TRBV12-3 or TRBV12-4, with 10 positions matching TRBD1. The CDR3 contains 17 residues. The trim removed 3 bases at V and 5 bases at J, leaving 12 bases unmatched.

The chain carries TRBV7-2 and TRBJ2-1; the match to TRBD2 covers 7 bases. This CDR3 has 14 amino acids. V was clipped by 4 bases and J by 8 bases; unmatched bases: 8. Germline CDR1 is SGHTA and CDR2 is FQGNSA. CDR3 loop: CASSWVAGEDEQFF. The CDR3, as DNA: TGTGCCAGCAGCTGGGTAGCGGGTGAGGATGAGCAGTTCTTC.

The chain is built from TRBV5-1 and TRBJ2-5; D remains unclear. Per germline, CDR1 SGHRS and CDR2 YFSETQ. Trimming stripped 4 bases from V and 3 bases from J, with 16 bases between. This CDR3 is 15 amino acids long. The CDR3 sequence: CASSLLDGREETQYF. The CDR3 DNA follows: TGCGCCAGCAGCCTTCTAGATGGTCGAGAAGAGACCCAGTACTTC.

The V gene is TRBV19, the J gene TRBJ1-6; no reliable D call. Germline loops: CDR1 LNHDA, CDR2 SQIVND (reference sequence). V lost 5 bases and J 10 bases, leaving 21 bases between the germline ends. There are 16 residues in the CDR3. CDR3 residues: CASSFLRSGNGSPLHF. The DNA of the CDR3 is TGTGCCAGTAGTTTCCTTCGGAGTGGTAATGGATCACCCCTCCACTTT.

This clonotype was detected only a few times. V gene TRBV7-9 combines with J gene TRBJ2-7; a weak D match, TRBD1 (5 bases). CDR3 length: 13 amino acids. The V end lost 1 base, the J end lost 8 bases, and 12 bases lay between the germline ends. CDR1 is SEHNR, CDR2 FQNEAQ, per germline (reference sequence). The CDR3, as DNA: TGTGCCAGCAGCTTAGAAGGGGTGCGGCAGCAGTACTTC. Residues: CASSLEGVRQQYF.

This clonotype was observed a few times. This rearrangement joins TRBV20-1 to TRBJ1-2; possibly TRBD1 for D (6 bases). The V gene lost 4 bases and the J gene lost 3 bases, with 15 bases spanning the gap. The CDR3 extends over 14 amino acids. The V gene's germline CDR1 is DFQATT and CDR2 SNEGSKA (reference sequence). The CDR3 nucleotides read TGCAGTGCTAAGAGTCCACAGGGCTACTATGGCTACACCTTC. Translation: CSAKSPQGYYGYTF.